Reported below is one T cell receptor beta chain. This clonotype turned up a few times. No antigen is known for it. Base qualities are not recorded, but no much larger clone differs from it by a single base. Its CDR3 holds 14 amino acids, cysteine through phenylalanine. The sequence is cut down to CDR3 DNA, 42 bases in frame from base 1. Cut back by 0 bases and 3 bases, the V and J ends lie 10 bases apart. CDR1 and CDR2 are drawn from the germline V gene: SGHRS, YFSETQ. Per the publication, the time point label means: pre-sensitization, week 0. The treatment or condition label of this sample denotes: therapeutic diphenylcyclopropenone sensitization with weekly scalp DPC. At every patch-test visit, the blood draw took place before the patch test was put on. To be eligible, patients had to be aged 18 to 70, diagnosed with alopecia and judged suitable for DPC therapy, while pregnant patients were excluded. Total RNA was isolated from unfractionated whole blood collected in Tempus Blood RNA tubes.

This specimen comes from a study of human T cells and chemical hapten exposure (TCRdb year 2021). Describing the broader study: For sensitization, 2% DPC in acetone was applied to a 2 cm by 2 cm area of upper inner arm skin. Patch testing was done on the upper back using Finn chambers containing 0.01% DPC, and results were scored after 6 days according to International Contact Dermatitis Research Group standards. Libraries were pooled for sequencing, and variation in per-sample TCR yields was attributed mainly to small differences in library volumes within the pool. In alopecia patients, the study followed how the peripheral blood TCR repertoire changed in vivo over primary and secondary sensitization to diphenylcyclopropenone (DPC), a hapten. Alopecia areata with under or over 50% scalp involvement, alopecia totalis and alopecia universalis were represented in the patient cohort, which was mostly female. Throughout the roughly 25-week study period, patients were also given weekly therapeutic DPC doses on the scalp. About 29 alopecia patients gave blood for TCR sequencing at one to four time points (pre-sensitization, 2, 6 and 24 weeks). Blood was sampled from patients pre-sensitization (week 0) and at 2, 6 and about 24 weeks after DPC sensitization.

The research as a whole found: After repeated subsampling, changes were observed in the strength of the expansion versus patch-test correlation and in the threshold at which the correlation became significant. Expanded TCRs formed significantly more large CDR3 similarity clusters than pre-sensitization or healthy control sets, consistent with antigen-driven responses. Alopecia, a presumed autoimmune disease, was present in all patients, so the immune response of the patients might differ from that of healthy individuals. A positive correlation was found between the number of PT1 expanded TCRs and patch test score, with significance reached at thresholds 8, 16 and 32 but not 4. The number of TCRs above 1 in 1000 frequency did not change with DPC sensitization; there was no evidence of global repertoire structure alterations.

Libraries were built with RACE. This sample was sequenced with a NextSeq 500. Library preparation attached unique molecular identifiers to individual cDNA molecules for quantitative, reproducible TCR counting. Both TCR alpha and TCR beta chains were sequenced from each blood RNA sample. In the authors' own workflow: A median of approximately 100,000 TCRs per sample was observed, with a range of roughly 23,224 to 700,000. V, J and CDR3 annotation of the TCR reads was performed with the Decombinator software suite. Every sample was subsampled to the same number of TCRs (28,000) for the PS versus PT1 abundance plots. TCRs were defined as expanded if absent before sensitization and observed at least eight times at the 2-week time point. TCRdb reran the public reads through fastp at Q25 and MiXCR, keeping productive beta chains. Each CDR3 protein gets just one entry, which takes the most common genes and DNA from the rows behind it. It is TCRdb's table, rather than the study itself, that gives the V and J calls and clone size. Counted in this sample were nearly 110,000 distinct CDR3 sequences; around 10% of them appeared once. Of the sample, about 1.6% falls within the top ten clones.

The chain is made from TRBV5-1 and TRBJ2-7, with an unclear D gene assignment. The sequenced sample was whole blood, obtained in connection with sensitization to the hapten diphenylcyclopropenone (DPC). This clonotype originated in a woman aged 45-65 years with alopecia areata. Some clones in this sample may be carry-over from other donors' samples. In nucleotides, the sequence is TGCGCCAGCAGCTTGGGTACGCGAGGCTACGAGCAGTACTTC. It is translated as CASSLGTRGYEQYF.